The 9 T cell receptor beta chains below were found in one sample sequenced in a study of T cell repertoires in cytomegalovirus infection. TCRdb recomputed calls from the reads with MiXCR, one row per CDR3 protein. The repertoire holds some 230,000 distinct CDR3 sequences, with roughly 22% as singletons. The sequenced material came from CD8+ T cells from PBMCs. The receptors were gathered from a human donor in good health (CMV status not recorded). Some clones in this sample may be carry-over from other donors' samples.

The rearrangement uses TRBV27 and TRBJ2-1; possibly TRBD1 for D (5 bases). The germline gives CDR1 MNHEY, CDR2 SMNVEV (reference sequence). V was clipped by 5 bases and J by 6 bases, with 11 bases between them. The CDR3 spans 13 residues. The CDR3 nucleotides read TGTGCCAGCAGTATCCGGACACCCAATGAGCAGTTCTTC. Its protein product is CASSIRTPNEQFF.

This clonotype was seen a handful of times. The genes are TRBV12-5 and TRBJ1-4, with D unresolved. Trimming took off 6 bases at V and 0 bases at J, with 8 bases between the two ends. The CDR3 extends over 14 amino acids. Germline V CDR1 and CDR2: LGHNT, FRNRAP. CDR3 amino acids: CASGWASTNEKLFF. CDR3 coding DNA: TGTGCTAGTGGCTGGGCCTCAACTAATGAAAAACTGTTTTTT.

CDR3 nucleotides: TGTGCCAGCAGCCAAGAACTAGCGGGGGGGCCGGATACCGGGGAGCTGTTTTTT. Amino acid sequence: CASSQELAGGPDTGELFF. The V call is TRBV4-2, the J call TRBJ2-2; 13 nucleotides line up with TRBD2. Germline V gene lookup returns CDR1 LGHNA and CDR2 YNFKEQ. After removal of 0 bases from V and 5 bases from J, the junction contained 6 bases not matched to a gene. This CDR3 comprises 18 residues.

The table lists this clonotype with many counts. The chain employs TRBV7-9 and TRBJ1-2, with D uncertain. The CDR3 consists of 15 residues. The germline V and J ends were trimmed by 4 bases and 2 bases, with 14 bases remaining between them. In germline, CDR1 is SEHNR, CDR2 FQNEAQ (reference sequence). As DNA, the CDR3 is TGTGCCAGCAGCTCTGGGCAGGCTAGGAACTATGGCTACACCTTC. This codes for CASSSGQARNYGYTF.

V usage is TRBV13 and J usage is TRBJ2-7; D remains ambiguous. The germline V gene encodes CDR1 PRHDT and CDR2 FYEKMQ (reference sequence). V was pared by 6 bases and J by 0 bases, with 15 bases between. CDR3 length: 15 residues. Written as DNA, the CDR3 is TGTGCCAGCAGTGGTCCCGGACGGAGCTCCTACGAGCAGTACTTC. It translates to CASSGPGRSSYEQYF.

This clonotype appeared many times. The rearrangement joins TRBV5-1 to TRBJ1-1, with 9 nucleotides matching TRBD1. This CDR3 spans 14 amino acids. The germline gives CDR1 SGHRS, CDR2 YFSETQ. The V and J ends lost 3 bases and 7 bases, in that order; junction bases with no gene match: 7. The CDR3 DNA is TGCGCCAGCAGCTGGACAGGGGTAGGGAATGAAGCTTTCTTT. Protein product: CASSWTGVGNEAFF.

CDR3 in amino acids: CASGQGAYEQFF. The CDR3 coding sequence is TGTGCCAGCGGACAGGGGGCGTATGAGCAGTTCTTC. The chain carries TRBV12-3 or TRBV12-4 and TRBJ2-1; 11 nucleotides align to TRBD1. J was trimmed by 8 bases and V by 8 bases; bases with no gene match: 2. The CDR3 has 12 amino acids.

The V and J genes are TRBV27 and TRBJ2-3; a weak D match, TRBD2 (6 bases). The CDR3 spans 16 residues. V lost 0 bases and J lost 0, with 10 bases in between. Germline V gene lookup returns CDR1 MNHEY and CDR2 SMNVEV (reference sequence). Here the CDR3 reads CASSLSAGISTDTQYF. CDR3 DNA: TGTGCCAGCAGTTTATCGGCGGGAATTAGCACAGATACGCAGTATTTT.

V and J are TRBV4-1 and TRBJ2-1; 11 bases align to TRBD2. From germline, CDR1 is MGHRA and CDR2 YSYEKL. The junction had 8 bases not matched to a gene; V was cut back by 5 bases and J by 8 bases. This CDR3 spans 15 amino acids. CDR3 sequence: CASSKVAGGPYEQFF. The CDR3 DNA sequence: TGCGCCAGCAGCAAAGTAGCGGGGGGGCCATATGAGCAGTTCTTC.